This T cell receptor beta chain was sequenced for a study of T cell changes during pregnancy in multiple sclerosis. This clone appeared once. The repertoire was sequenced with immunoSEQ multiplex PCR; TCRdb's copy has only in-frame clones and lacks some. The sample holds 55,000 to 70,000 clones; less than 90% are singletons and the top ten take around 0.38%. This CDR3 contains 17 residues. Germline lookup yields CDR1 KGHSH and CDR2 LQKENI. V lost 3 bases and J lost 2; bases outside the gene matches: 11. The receptor comes from a female donor with multiple sclerosis, enrolled in a pregnancy study. The source was CD4+ T cells from peripheral blood mononuclear cells, collected in the third trimester of pregnancy. The chain combines TRBV18 with TRBJ2-5, with 8 bases identical to TRBD1. The CDR3 protein is CASSPYRLRDRQETQYF. The CDR3, as DNA: TGTGCCAGCTCACCGTATAGGTTACGGGACAGGCAAGAGACCCAGTACTTC. The full variable domain, completed using reference TRBV18 and TRBJ2-5, is NAGVMQNPRHLVRRRGQEARLRCSPMKGHSHVYWYRQLPEEGLKFMVYLQKENIIDESGMPKERFSAEFPKEGPSILRIQQVVRGDSAAYFCASSPYRLRDRQETQYFGPGTRLLVL.